This T cell receptor (beta chain) was identified during a study of shared clonotypes between healthy human individuals. The naive CD8 subset, CD45RO-negative cells positively selected for CCR7, excluded terminally differentiated effector memory CD45RA+ cells. Clones were sequenced by immunoSEQ multiplex PCR, and TCRdb holds only the in-frame ones, with some missing. The sample has about 2 million clones; 85% to 95% are singletons. V was clipped by 2 bases and J by 0 bases, with 5 bases between them. The CDR3 is made up of 14 amino acids. Per germline, CDR1 MNHEY and CDR2 SMNVEV (reference sequence). Sample: naive CD8+ T cells sorted from blood. The sequence came from a man aged 18 to 29 in good health. The chain couples TRBV27 to TRBJ1-5; D gene ambiguous. For the CDR3, the DNA is TGTGCCAGCAGTTTACAGTATAGCAATCAGCCCCAGCATTTT. Amino acid sequence: CASSLQYSNQPQHF.